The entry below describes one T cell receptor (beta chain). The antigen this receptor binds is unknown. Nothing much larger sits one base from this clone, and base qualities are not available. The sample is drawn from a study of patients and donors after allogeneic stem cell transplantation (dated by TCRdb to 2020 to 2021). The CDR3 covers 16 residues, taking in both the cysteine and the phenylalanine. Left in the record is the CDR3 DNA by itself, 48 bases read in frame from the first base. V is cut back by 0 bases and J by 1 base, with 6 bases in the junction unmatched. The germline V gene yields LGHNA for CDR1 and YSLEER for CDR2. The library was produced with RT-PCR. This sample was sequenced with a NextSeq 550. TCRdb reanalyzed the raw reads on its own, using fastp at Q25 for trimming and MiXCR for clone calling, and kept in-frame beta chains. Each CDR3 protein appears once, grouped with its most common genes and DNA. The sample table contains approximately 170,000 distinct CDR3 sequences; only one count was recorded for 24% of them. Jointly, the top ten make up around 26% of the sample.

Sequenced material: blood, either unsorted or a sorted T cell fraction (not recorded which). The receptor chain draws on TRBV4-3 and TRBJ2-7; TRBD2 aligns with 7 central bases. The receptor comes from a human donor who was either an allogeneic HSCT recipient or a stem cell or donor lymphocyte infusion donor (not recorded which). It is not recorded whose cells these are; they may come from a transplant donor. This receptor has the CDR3 CASSQDPSGSSYEQYF. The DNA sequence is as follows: TGCGCCAGCAGCCAAGACCCTAGCGGCTCATCCTACGAGCAGTACTTC.